Described below is a single T cell receptor (beta chain) sequence and its context. The data were obtained in a study of T cell responses to AZD1222 COVID-19 vaccine. The method was immunoSEQ multiplex PCR; TCRdb's version includes in-frame clones alone and lacks a portion of them. Here the sample spans roughly 85,000 clones, roughly 86% being singletons. The V end was cut by 0 bases, the J end by 4 bases, with 13 bases between. From germline, CDR1 is LGHNA and CDR2 YNFKEQ. This CDR3 region has 15 residues. This receptor was identified in an adult in good health. V and J are TRBV4-2 and TRBJ2-7, with a possible D match to TRBD2 (6 bases). This specimen was peripheral blood, taken on day 0 of MenACWY control vaccination. The CDR3 region has the DNA TGTGCCAGCAGCCAAGAACCCTGGGGGGAATACGAGCAGTACTTC. Its protein is CASSQEPWGEYEQYF.